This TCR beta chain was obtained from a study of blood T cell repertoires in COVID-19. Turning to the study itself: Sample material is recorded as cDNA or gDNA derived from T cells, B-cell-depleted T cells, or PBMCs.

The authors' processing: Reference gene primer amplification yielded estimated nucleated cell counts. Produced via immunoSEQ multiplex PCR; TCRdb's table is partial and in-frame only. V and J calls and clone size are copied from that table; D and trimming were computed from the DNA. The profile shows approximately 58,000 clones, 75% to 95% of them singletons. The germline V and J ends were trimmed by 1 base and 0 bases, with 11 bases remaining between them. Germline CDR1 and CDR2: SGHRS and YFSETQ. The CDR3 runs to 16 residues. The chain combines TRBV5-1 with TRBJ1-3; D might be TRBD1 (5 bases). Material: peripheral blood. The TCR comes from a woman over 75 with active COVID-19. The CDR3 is CASSLPREDSGNTIYF. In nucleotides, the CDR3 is TGCGCCAGCAGCTTGCCCAGGGAAGACTCTGGAAACACCATATATTTT.